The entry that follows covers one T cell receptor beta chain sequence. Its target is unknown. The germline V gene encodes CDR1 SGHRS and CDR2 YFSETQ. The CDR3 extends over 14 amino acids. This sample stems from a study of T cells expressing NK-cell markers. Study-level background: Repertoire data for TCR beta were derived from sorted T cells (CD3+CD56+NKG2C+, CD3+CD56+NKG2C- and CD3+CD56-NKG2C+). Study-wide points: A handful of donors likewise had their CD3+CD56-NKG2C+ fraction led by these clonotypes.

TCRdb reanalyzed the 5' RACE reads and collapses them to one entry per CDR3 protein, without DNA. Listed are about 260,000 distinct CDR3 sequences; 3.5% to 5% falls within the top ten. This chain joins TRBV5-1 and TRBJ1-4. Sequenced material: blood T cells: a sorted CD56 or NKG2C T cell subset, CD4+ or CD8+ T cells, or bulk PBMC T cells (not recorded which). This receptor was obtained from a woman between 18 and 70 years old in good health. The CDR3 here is CASSSSLGNEKLFF.